This T cell receptor (beta chain) was sequenced during a study of T cell responses to AZD1222 COVID-19 vaccine. Sequencing used immunoSEQ multiplex PCR; TCRdb keeps in-frame clones, though not all of them. The table has fewer than 150,000 clones, over 90% seen once. Trimming shortened V by 1 base and J by 5 bases, and 12 bases separated the two germline ends. The CDR3 loop spans 16 amino acids. The germline gives CDR1 SGHTA, CDR2 FQGNSA. The chain uses TRBV7-2 and TRBJ1-6; the D gene is possibly TRBD1 (5 bases). This TCR was sampled from an adult in good health. Material: peripheral blood, obtained on day 0 of AZD1222 vaccination. CDR3 in DNA: TGTGCCAGCAGCTTAGATGGGACCGGGAATAATTCACCCCTCCACTTT. It yields the protein CASSLDGTGNNSPLHF.